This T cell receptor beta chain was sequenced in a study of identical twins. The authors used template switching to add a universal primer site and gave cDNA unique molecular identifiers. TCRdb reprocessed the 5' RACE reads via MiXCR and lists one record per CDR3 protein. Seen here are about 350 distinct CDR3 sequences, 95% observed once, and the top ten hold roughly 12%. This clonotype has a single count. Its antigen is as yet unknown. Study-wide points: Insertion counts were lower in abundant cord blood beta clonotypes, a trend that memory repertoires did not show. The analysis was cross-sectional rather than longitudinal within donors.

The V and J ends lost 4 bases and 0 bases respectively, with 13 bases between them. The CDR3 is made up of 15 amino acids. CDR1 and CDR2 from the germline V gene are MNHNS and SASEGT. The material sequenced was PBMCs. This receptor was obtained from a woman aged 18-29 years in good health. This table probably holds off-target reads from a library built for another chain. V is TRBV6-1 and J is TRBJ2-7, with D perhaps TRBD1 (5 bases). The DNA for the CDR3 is TGTGCCAGCAGTGTGACAGAAAGCTTCTCCTACGAGCAGTACTTC. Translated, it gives CASSVTESFSYEQYF.